The rows below give T cell receptor beta chains drawn from one sample of a study of blood T cell repertoires in COVID-19. Profiled with immunoSEQ multiplex PCR; TCRdb holds only in-frame clones, not every one. Of 20,000 or so clones in the sample, roughly 89% were seen once. Material for sequencing was peripheral blood. Source of these receptors: a human donor in a cohort sampled during active COVID-19. Each CDR3 is given with its conserved first and last residue. The D gene is left open where the match is weak. Expanded clones get a size class; other rows say once, few or many, or leave the size out.

abundance,d_gene,v_gene,j_gene,CDR3aa,CDR3nt
-,-,TRBV7-9,TRBJ1-1,CASSPYALSLEDTEAFF,TGTGCCAGCAGCCCCTACGCCCTTTCCCTGGAGGACACTGAAGCTTTCTTT
-,-,TRBV19,TRBJ1-1,CASREQGNTEAFF,TGTGCCAGTAGGGAACAGGGGAACACTGAAGCTTTCTTT
-,TRBD1,TRBV11-2,TRBJ1-2,CASSLETGGAGGYTF,TGTGCCAGCAGCTTAGAGACAGGGGGCGCGGGTGGCTACACCTTC
-,TRBD2,TRBV6-2/TRBV6-3,TRBJ2-7,CASSYVSGLYEQYF,TGTGCCAGCAGTTACGTTAGCGGGCTCTACGAGCAGTACTTC
-,TRBD1,TRBV19,TRBJ1-1,CASRDRDREAFF,TGTGCCAGTAGGGACAGGGACCGTGAAGCTTTCTTT
-,-,TRBV28,TRBJ1-4,CASSLPGEKLFF,TGTGCCAGCAGTTTACCGGGTGAAAAACTGTTTTTT
-,TRBD1,TRBV28,TRBJ1-2,CASSLTGGYGYTF,TGTGCCAGCAGTCTAACAGGGGGCTATGGCTACACCTTC
once,-,TRBV5-1,TRBJ2-5,CASSLQGIQETQYF,TGCGCCAGCAGCTTACAGGGTATCCAAGAGACCCAGTACTTC
-,-,TRBV15,TRBJ1-2,CATSREFSGGYTF,TGTGCCACCAGCAGAGAGTTTTCAGGGGGCTACACCTTC
-,TRBD1,TRBV5-6,TRBJ1-1,CASSLQGAETRNTEAFF,TGTGCCAGCAGCTTACAGGGGGCGGAAACCAGGAACACTGAAGCTTTCTTT
-,-,TRBV4-3,TRBJ1-2,CASSQDGQGFYGYTF,TGCGCCAGCAGCCAAGATGGGCAGGGGTTCTATGGCTACACCTTC
-,TRBD1,TRBV7-2,TRBJ1-6,CASSPGTGGSQSPLHF,TGTGCCAGCAGCCCAGGGACAGGGGGCTCTCAATCACCCCTCCACTTT
-,TRBD2,TRBV7-8,TRBJ2-3,CASSSLAGAVTQYF,TGTGCCAGCAGCTCCTTAGCGGGAGCGGTTACGCAGTATTTT
few,TRBD2,TRBV7-2,TRBJ2-1,CASSPGGGSSYNEQFF,TGTGCCAGCAGCCCCGGAGGCGGGAGCTCCTACAATGAGCAGTTCTTC
-,-,TRBV6-1,TRBJ2-1,CASSEAWGVNEQFF,TGTGCCAGCAGTGAAGCATGGGGGGTCAATGAGCAGTTCTTC
once,-,TRBV6-5,TRBJ1-2,CASSYSWGQLSNGYTF,TGTGCCAGCAGTTACTCTTGGGGACAACTTTCCAATGGCTACACCTTC
-,-,TRBV30,TRBJ1-2,CAWSVSQNYGYTF,TGTGCCTGGAGTGTCTCCCAGAACTATGGCTACACCTTC
-,-,TRBV28,TRBJ1-2,CASSSISSGSISYGYTF,TGTGCCAGCAGTTCAATCTCGTCCGGGAGTATTAGCTATGGCTACACCTTC
-,TRBD2,TRBV2,TRBJ2-3,CATGGLPLTDTQYF,TGTGCCACGGGGGGACTTCCGCTGACAGATACGCAGTATTTT
once,-,TRBV21-1,TRBJ1-1,CANSKGAGGAFF,TGTGCCAACAGCAAGGGGGCAGGGGGAGCTTTCTTT
-,TRBD2,TRBV4-2,TRBJ2-3,CASSHGLAGGPSTDTQYF,TGTGCCAGCAGCCATGGACTAGCGGGGGGGCCTAGCACAGATACGCAGTATTTT
-,TRBD1,TRBV5-4,TRBJ2-3,CASSHRGSTDTQYF,TGTGCCAGCAGCCACAGGGGCAGCACAGATACGCAGTATTTT
-,-,TRBV14,TRBJ2-7,CASSPRRGGTRVEQYF,TGTGCCAGCAGCCCCAGAAGAGGGGGTACTAGGGTCGAGCAGTACTTC
once,TRBD2,TRBV28,TRBJ2-7,CASRLLVTSGRGLYEQYF,TGTGCCAGCAGACTATTGGTCACTAGCGGGAGGGGGTTATACGAGCAGTACTTC
-,TRBD1,TRBV2,TRBJ2-1,CASSPDRGGFNEQFF,TGTGCCAGCAGCCCGGACAGGGGGGGGTTCAATGAGCAGTTCTTC
-,TRBD2,TRBV6-5,TRBJ2-3,CASRSGGAHTQYF,TGTGCCAGCAGGAGCGGGGGGGCCCATACGCAGTATTTT
-,TRBD2,TRBV27,TRBJ2-7,CASSLASGDTSYEQYF,TGTGCCAGCAGTTTAGCTAGCGGGGACACCTCCTACGAGCAGTACTTC
-,-,TRBV20-1,TRBJ2-7,CSAPKWPEQYF,TGCAGTGCTCCAAAATGGCCCGAGCAGTACTTC
-,-,TRBV19,TRBJ1-5,CASSIARRAQPQHF,TGTGCCAGTAGTATCGCTCGTAGAGCGCAGCCCCAGCATTTT
-,-,TRBV7-2,TRBJ2-2,CASSRANTGELFF,TGTGCCAGCAGTCGGGCGAACACCGGGGAGCTGTTTTTT
once,-,TRBV28,TRBJ1-1,CASSRYRENTEAFF,TGTGCCAGCAGTCGATACAGGGAGAACACTGAAGCTTTCTTT
-,TRBD1,TRBV11-2,TRBJ1-4,CASSLGPSGTGNEKLFF,TGTGCCAGCAGCTTAGGACCATCCGGGACAGGGAATGAAAAACTGTTTTTT
-,-,TRBV19,TRBJ2-5,CASSIGTGYQETQYF,TGTGCCAGTAGTATCGGTACAGGTTACCAAGAGACCCAGTACTTC